A selection of T cell receptor beta chains follows, all from one sample in a study of neurological immune-mediated disorders. TCRdb ran MiXCR on the 5' RACE reads and lists one entry per CDR3 protein. The sample has roughly 90,000 distinct CDR3 sequences, roughly 3.2% seen once; the top ten hold less than 3.5%. The specimen sequenced was PBMCs. These TCRs come from a woman between 50 and 59 years old with multiple sclerosis. Both conserved end residues are part of each CDR3. The D gene is left open where the match is weak. For some rows the clone size is stated as once, few or many, or as a class when expanded; others skip it.

d_call: -
v_call: TRBV7-2
j_call: TRBJ1-6
clone_size: many
cdr3_nt: TGTGCCAGCAGCTTAGCGGAGTTCAATTCACCCCTCCACTTT
cdr3_aa: CASSLAEFNSPLHF

d_call: TRBD2
v_call: TRBV5-1
j_call: TRBJ2-1
clone_size: many
cdr3_nt: TGCGCCAGCAGCTTGAGGAGTAGCGGGGGGGCCCATACCTACAATGAGCAGTTCTTC
cdr3_aa: CASSLRSSGGAHTYNEQFF

d_call: -
v_call: TRBV7-2
j_call: TRBJ2-5
clone_size: many
cdr3_nt: TGTGCCAGTCAAAGTCGAGGCCCCCAGTACTTC
cdr3_aa: CASQSRGPQYF

d_call: TRBD2
v_call: TRBV5-1
j_call: TRBJ2-1
clone_size: many
cdr3_nt: TGCGCCAGCAGCCCAAGCACGGTGGCGGGGGGCCCCTACAATGAGCAGTTCTTC
cdr3_aa: CASSPSTVAGGPYNEQFF

d_call: TRBD2
v_call: TRBV13
j_call: TRBJ2-1
clone_size: many
cdr3_nt: TGTGCCAGCCTCGGCAGCGGGGGTGGCAATGAGCAGTTCTTC
cdr3_aa: CASLGSGGGNEQFF

d_call: -
v_call: TRBV28
j_call: TRBJ1-2
clone_size: many
cdr3_nt: TGTGCCAGCAGTTTAGAAGGGGCCGGTGGCTACACCTTC
cdr3_aa: CASSLEGAGGYTF

d_call: TRBD1
v_call: TRBV12-3/TRBV12-4
j_call: TRBJ1-5
clone_size: many
cdr3_nt: TGTGCCACCCTCGGTTTTAGGGGGCAACAGCCCCAGCATTTT
cdr3_aa: CATLGFRGQQPQHF

d_call: TRBD2
v_call: TRBV20-1
j_call: TRBJ2-1
clone_size: few
cdr3_nt: TGCAGTGCCCCGGGTACTAGCGGGGTATATGAGCAGTTCTTC
cdr3_aa: CSAPGTSGVYEQFF

d_call: -
v_call: TRBV7-2
j_call: TRBJ1-2
clone_size: few
cdr3_nt: TGTGCCAGCAGCGTGGGCACAGGGATTGGCTACACCTTC
cdr3_aa: CASSVGTGIGYTF

d_call: TRBD1
v_call: TRBV20-1
j_call: TRBJ1-2
clone_size: many
cdr3_nt: TGCAGTGCTACGGACAGGGGGCCTACTTCTGGCTACACCTTC
cdr3_aa: CSATDRGPTSGYTF

d_call: -
v_call: TRBV12-3/TRBV12-4
j_call: TRBJ1-1
clone_size: many
cdr3_nt: TGTGCCAGCAGTTTAGCGCTAGGAAGAGGAGCTTTCTTT
cdr3_aa: CASSLALGRGAFF

d_call: -
v_call: TRBV20-1
j_call: TRBJ2-5
clone_size: many
cdr3_nt: TGCAGTGCTAGGGGACTTCGGGACTGGCAAGAGACCCAGTACTTC
cdr3_aa: CSARGLRDWQETQYF

d_call: -
v_call: TRBV12-3/TRBV12-4
j_call: TRBJ1-1
clone_size: many
cdr3_nt: TGTGCCAGCATTAGGTCGCCAAACACTGAAGCTTTCTTT
cdr3_aa: CASIRSPNTEAFF

d_call: TRBD1
v_call: TRBV5-1
j_call: TRBJ2-7
clone_size: many
cdr3_nt: TGCGCCAGCAGCTTGGTTGACAGGGGGGACTACGAGCAGTACTTC
cdr3_aa: CASSLVDRGDYEQYF

d_call: -
v_call: TRBV20-1
j_call: TRBJ2-3
clone_size: many
cdr3_nt: TGCAGTGCCACTGCGGGGAGTACAGATACGCAGTATTTT
cdr3_aa: CSATAGSTDTQYF

d_call: -
v_call: TRBV5-1
j_call: TRBJ1-5
clone_size: many
cdr3_nt: TGCGCCAGCAGCATGACAGGTGGCGATCAGCCCCAGCATTTT
cdr3_aa: CASSMTGGDQPQHF

d_call: -
v_call: TRBV5-1
j_call: TRBJ1-1
clone_size: many
cdr3_nt: TGCGCCAGCAGCCCCGAACAGGGTTTGAACACTGAAGCTTTCTTT
cdr3_aa: CASSPEQGLNTEAFF

d_call: TRBD2
v_call: TRBV7-2
j_call: TRBJ2-1
clone_size: many
cdr3_nt: TGTGCCAGCAGCTCATACGGACTAGCAAGTGAGCAGTTCTTC
cdr3_aa: CASSSYGLASEQFF

d_call: TRBD2
v_call: TRBV7-2
j_call: TRBJ2-5
clone_size: -
cdr3_nt: TGTGCCAGCAGGGGCGGGGGGGAAGAGACCCAGTACTTC
cdr3_aa: CASRGGGEETQYF

d_call: -
v_call: TRBV12-3/TRBV12-4
j_call: TRBJ1-2
clone_size: many
cdr3_nt: TGTGCCAGCAGTTTTTTAAAGGTTCTCAACTATGGCTACACCTTC
cdr3_aa: CASSFLKVLNYGYTF

d_call: -
v_call: TRBV20-1
j_call: TRBJ1-6
clone_size: many
cdr3_nt: TGCAGTGCGGGGAGCTCCTATAATTCACCCCTCCACTTT
cdr3_aa: CSAGSSYNSPLHF

d_call: -
v_call: TRBV3-1
j_call: TRBJ2-1
clone_size: many
cdr3_nt: TGTGCCAGCAGCCAAGATATCGGGGGCTACAATGAGCAGTTCTTC
cdr3_aa: CASSQDIGGYNEQFF

d_call: -
v_call: TRBV20-1
j_call: TRBJ2-7
clone_size: many
cdr3_nt: TGCAGTGCTACCCCAGTGAGCGCGACCTACGAGCAGTACTTC
cdr3_aa: CSATPVSATYEQYF